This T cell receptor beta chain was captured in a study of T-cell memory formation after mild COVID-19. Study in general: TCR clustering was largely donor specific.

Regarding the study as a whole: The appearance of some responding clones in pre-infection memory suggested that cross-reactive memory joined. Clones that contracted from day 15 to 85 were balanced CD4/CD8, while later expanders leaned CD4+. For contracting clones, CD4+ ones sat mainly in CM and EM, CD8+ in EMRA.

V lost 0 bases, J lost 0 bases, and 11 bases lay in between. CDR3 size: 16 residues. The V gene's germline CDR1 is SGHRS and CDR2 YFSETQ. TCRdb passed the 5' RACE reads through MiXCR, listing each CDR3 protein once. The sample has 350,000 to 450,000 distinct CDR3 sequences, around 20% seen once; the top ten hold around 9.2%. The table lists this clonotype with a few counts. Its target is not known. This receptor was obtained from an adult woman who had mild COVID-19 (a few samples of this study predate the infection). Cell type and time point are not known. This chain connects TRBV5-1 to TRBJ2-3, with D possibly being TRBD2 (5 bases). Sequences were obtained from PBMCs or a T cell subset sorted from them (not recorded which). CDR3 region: CASSLGAAASTDTQYF. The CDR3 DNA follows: TGCGCCAGCAGCTTGGGTGCAGCGGCGAGCACAGATACGCAGTATTTT.